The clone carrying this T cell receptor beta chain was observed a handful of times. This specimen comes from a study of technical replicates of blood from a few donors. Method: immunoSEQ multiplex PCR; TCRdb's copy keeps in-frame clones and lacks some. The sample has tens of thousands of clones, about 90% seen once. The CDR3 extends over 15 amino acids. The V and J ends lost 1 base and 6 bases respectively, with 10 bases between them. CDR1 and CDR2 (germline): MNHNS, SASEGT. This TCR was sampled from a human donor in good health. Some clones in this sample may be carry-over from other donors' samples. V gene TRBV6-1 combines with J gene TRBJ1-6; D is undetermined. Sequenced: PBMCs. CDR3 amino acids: CASSEGNSLNSPLHF. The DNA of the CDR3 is TGTGCCAGCAGTGAAGGTAACAGCCTTAATTCACCCCTCCACTTT.